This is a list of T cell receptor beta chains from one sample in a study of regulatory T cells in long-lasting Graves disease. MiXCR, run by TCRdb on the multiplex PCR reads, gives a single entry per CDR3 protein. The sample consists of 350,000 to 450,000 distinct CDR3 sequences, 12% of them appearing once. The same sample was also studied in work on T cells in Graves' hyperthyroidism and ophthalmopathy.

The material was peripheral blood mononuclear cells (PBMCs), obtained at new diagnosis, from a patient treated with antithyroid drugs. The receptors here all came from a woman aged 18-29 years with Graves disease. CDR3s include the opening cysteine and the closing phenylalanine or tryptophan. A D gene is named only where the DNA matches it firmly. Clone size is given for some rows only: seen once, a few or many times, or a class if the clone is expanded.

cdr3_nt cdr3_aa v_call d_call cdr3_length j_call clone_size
TGTGCCAGCAGCTTAGCACAAGGACTAGCTCAGTCCTACGAGCAGTACTTC CASSLAQGLAQSYEQYF TRBV7-9 TRBD2 17 TRBJ2-7 -
TGTGCCACCAGTACACCCAGGGCGGTGGGAGAGACCCAGTACTTC CATSTPRAVGETQYF TRBV15 - 15 TRBJ2-5 many
TGTGCCAGCAGCGCGACTAGCCCCGATACGCAGTATTTT CASSATSPDTQYF TRBV7-9 TRBD2 13 TRBJ2-3 -
TGTGCCATCGGCCCTAGCGGGGCCACCGGGGAGCTGTTTTTT CAIGPSGATGELFF TRBV10-3 TRBD2 14 TRBJ2-2 few
TGTGCCATCAGGCTTGCCCGGGACAGGGATGGCGACACCGGGGAGCTGTTTTTT CAIRLARDRDGDTGELFF TRBV10-3 TRBD1 18 TRBJ2-2 -
TGTGCCAGCATGATGACGGGGTCGGCTGGCTACACCTTC CASMMTGSAGYTF TRBV27 - 13 TRBJ1-2 few
TGTGCCAGCAGCCAAGACCCCAGGTGGGGCTACACCTTC CASSQDPRWGYTF TRBV3-1 - 13 TRBJ1-2 -
TGTGCCAGCAGCTTTGAGGTCGGTCAGGGGGCGCTTGGCTACACCTTC CASSFEVGQGALGYTF TRBV7-2 TRBD1 16 TRBJ1-2 many
TGTGCCATCAGTGTAAGACAGGGCTTTTCAAGCGAGCAGTACTTC CAISVRQGFSSEQYF TRBV10-3 TRBD1 15 TRBJ2-7 many
TGTGCCAGCCGCCTTACTAACACTGAAGCTTTCTTT CASRLTNTEAFF TRBV6-1 - 12 TRBJ1-1 many
TGCGCCAGCGCCTACCTATTGGGACTGGAGGAGCAGTTCTTC CASAYLLGLEEQFF TRBV4-1 - 14 TRBJ2-1 many